Listed here are 20 T cell receptor beta chains from one sample, sequenced in a study of blood T cell repertoires in COVID-19. The assay was immunoSEQ multiplex PCR, and TCRdb's table has in-frame clones only and misses some. The sample yields 230,000 or so clones, 70% to 90% seen once. The material sequenced was PBMCs or T cells enriched from blood (not recorded which). The source is a woman between 40 and 55 years old with acute COVID-19.

This clone was detected only once. V gene TRBV2 combines with J gene TRBJ2-7; no clear D. V lost 2 bases, J lost 6 bases, and 8 bases lay in between. Germline lookup yields CDR1 SNHLY and CDR2 FYNNEI. CDR3 size: 12 residues. The CDR3 here is CASSEPVPEQYF. DNA for the CDR3: TGTGCCAGCAGTGAACCAGTGCCCGAGCAGTACTTC.

This clone has only one observation. The rearrangement links TRBV19 to TRBJ1-5; D not certain. CDR1 LNHDA and CDR2 SQIVND come from the germline V gene (reference sequence). CDR3 size: 14 residues. V was trimmed by 5 bases and J by 1 base, leaving 9 bases between them. DNA of the CDR3: TGTGCCAGTAGTCCGAGGAACAGCAATCAGCCCCAGCATTTT. This codes for CASSPRNSNQPQHF.

V and J are TRBV6-2 or TRBV6-3 and TRBJ2-3; 7 bases are a match to TRBD1. The CDR3 sequence is 15 residues long. CDR1 and CDR2 (germline): MNHEY, SVGEGT. V lost 2 bases to trimming and J lost 1 base; unmatched junction nucleotides: 3. The CDR3 sequence: CASSYGTVGTDTQYF. CDR3 coding DNA: TGTGCCAGCAGTTACGGGACAGTGGGCACAGATACGCAGTATTTT.

The V gene is TRBV12-5, the J gene TRBJ1-1; TRBD1 matches at 8 bases. Germline V gene lookup returns CDR1 LGHNT and CDR2 FRNRAP. CDR3 length: 15 amino acids. The trim removed 7 bases at V and 0 bases at J, leaving 7 bases unmatched. The CDR3 DNA is TGTGCTAGTGAGCGTAGGACAGGGTTGAACACTGAAGCTTTCTTT. Its protein is CASERRTGLNTEAFF.

CDR3 sequence: CSVQRGLPGTQYF. The CDR3 nucleotides are TGCAGCGTGCAACGCGGACTCCCTGGTACGCAGTATTTT. The J gene is TRBJ2-3, the V gene TRBV29-1, with D possibly being TRBD2 (5 bases). CDR3 length: 13 amino acids. CDR1 is SQVTM, CDR2 ANQGSEA, per germline. V lost 6 bases and J lost 8, with 18 bases in between.

The V and J genes are TRBV9 and TRBJ2-1; 10 bases agree with TRBD2. This CDR3 contains 15 residues. J gave up 6 bases and V 4 bases, and 7 bases lay outside the gene matches. Germline V CDR1 and CDR2: SGDLS, YYNGEE. Written as DNA, the CDR3 is TGTGCCAGCAGCTCTAGCGGGGGCCCACCCAATGAGCAGTTCTTC. Its translation is CASSSSGGPPNEQFF.

This chain connects TRBV7-9 to TRBJ2-5, with 8 bases aligning to TRBD1. Trimming at V came to 5 bases and at J to 5 bases, leaving 10 bases not matched to a gene. CDR1 SEHNR and CDR2 FQNEAQ come from the germline V gene (reference sequence). This CDR3 contains 15 residues. CDR3 bases: TGTGCCAGCAGCCGCCGACAGGGGCGAGGGGAGACCCAGTACTTC. Translating it yields CASSRRQGRGETQYF.

The chain carries TRBV10-3 and TRBJ2-7, with 9 bases matching TRBD1. With V trimmed by 1 base and J by 6 bases, 13 bases remained unmatched. The length of the CDR3 is 17 residues. The germline V gene encodes CDR1 ENHRY and CDR2 SYGVKD. The CDR3 DNA sequence: TGTGCCATCAGTGAGTATCCGCCTGGACAGGGGCCCACCGAGCAGTACTTC. This gives the protein CAISEYPPGQGPTEQYF.

The chain couples TRBV3-1 (or the pseudogene TRBV3-2) to TRBJ2-1, with D possibly being TRBD2 (5 bases). This CDR3 contains 13 residues. V lost 3 bases and J 5 bases, leaving 8 bases between the germline ends. Germline CDR1 is LGHDT and CDR2 is YNNKEL (reference sequence). In nucleotides, the CDR3 is TGTGCCAGCAGCCATTTACTAGACAATGAGCAGTTCTTC. It specifies CASSHLLDNEQFF.

This clone occurred once. The chain joins TRBV11-2 to TRBJ2-1; 8 bases line up with TRBD2. CDR1 is SGHAT, CDR2 FQNNGV, per germline. The CDR3 sequence is 13 residues long. J was trimmed by 2 bases and V by 6 bases; bases with no gene match: 0. CDR3 sequence: CASRLAAYNEQFF. The DNA for the CDR3 is TGTGCCAGCAGACTAGCGGCCTACAATGAGCAGTTCTTC. The entire variable domain, with the rest obtained from reference TRBV11-2 and TRBJ2-1, is as follows: EAGVAQSPRYKIIEKRQSVAFWCNPISGHATLYWYQQILGQGPKLLIQFQNNGVVDDSQLPKDRFSAERLKGVDSTLKIQPAKLEDSAVYLCASRLAAYNEQFFGPGTRLTVL.

V is TRBV5-8 and J is TRBJ2-7; D is perhaps TRBD1 (5 bases). V lost 2 bases and J 4 bases, leaving 13 bases between the germline ends. The germline gives CDR1 SGHTS, CDR2 YDEGEE. The CDR3 loop spans 14 amino acids. CDR3 amino acids: CASSFPGIVYEQYF. CDR3 bases: TGTGCCAGCAGCTTCCCAGGGATAGTATACGAGCAGTACTTC.

In its sample, this clone was seen a few times. The chain combines TRBV6-5 with TRBJ2-3; 11 bases match TRBD2. The germline V gene encodes CDR1 MNHEY and CDR2 SVGAGI. CDR3 length: 15 amino acids. J lost 5 bases, V lost 6 bases, and 7 bases had no gene match. The DNA of the CDR3 is TGTGCCAGCAGAGATAGCGGGAGGGCGGGAGATACGCAGTATTTT. It translates to CASRDSGRAGDTQYF.

V and J are TRBV29-1 and TRBJ2-4; D uncertain. The CDR3 contains 13 residues. Per germline, CDR1 SQVTM and CDR2 ANQGSEA. The germline V and J ends were trimmed by 3 bases and 2 bases, with 8 bases remaining between them. The CDR3, as DNA: TGCAGCGTTGAGACCGGGTCCAAAAACATTCAGTACTTC. It encodes CSVETGSKNIQYF.

The V call is TRBV7-2, the J call TRBJ2-5; D is unclear. Per germline, CDR1 SGHTA and CDR2 FQGNSA. Deletions cut 1 base from V and 3 bases from J, with 3 bases between. This CDR3 is 12 amino acids long. Here the CDR3 reads CASSLVEETQYF. For the CDR3, the DNA is TGTGCCAGCAGCTTAGTAGAAGAGACCCAGTACTTC.

The CDR3 loop reads CASADRGADTQYF. The CDR3 DNA reads TGTGCCAGCGCGGACAGGGGTGCGGATACGCAGTATTTT. V usage is TRBV9 and J usage is TRBJ2-3, with 9 bases lining up with TRBD1. The CDR3 is made up of 13 amino acids. The junction had 6 bases not matched to a gene; V was cut back by 7 bases and J by 6 bases. Germline V gene data show CDR1 as SGDLS and CDR2 as YYNGEE.

The V call is TRBV3-1 (or the pseudogene TRBV3-2), the J call TRBJ1-3; 8 bases line up with TRBD1. This CDR3 contains 16 residues. Germline V gene data show CDR1 as LGHDT and CDR2 as YNNKEL (reference sequence). With 2 bases clipped from V and 4 bases from J, the junction kept 7 bases outside the gene matches. Written as DNA, the CDR3 is TGTGCCAGCAGCCAATCCCGACAGGGGTACGGAAACACCATATATTTT. This translates into CASSQSRQGYGNTIYF.

The chain uses TRBV11-2 and TRBJ2-7; tentative D call: TRBD2 (6 bases). The CDR3 runs to 14 residues. CDR1 is SGHAT, CDR2 FQNNGV, per germline. With 1 base removed from V and 2 bases from J, the gap between germline ends came to 9 bases. The CDR3 DNA follows: TGTGCCAGCAGCTTAGTGGCGGGACCCTACGAGCAGTACGTC. Translating it yields CASSLVAGPYEQYV.

V usage is TRBV9 and J usage is TRBJ1-1; 10 bases line up with TRBD1. V dropped 4 bases and J dropped 1; count of bases not matched to a gene: 1. The CDR3 has 14 residues. Germline CDR1 and CDR2: SGDLS and YYNGEE. CDR3 region: CASSRTGGNTEAFF. CDR3 in DNA: TGTGCCAGCAGCAGGACAGGGGGGAACACTGAAGCTTTCTTT.

The rearrangement joins TRBV24-1 to TRBJ2-2, with TRBD2 matching over 16 bases. The germline CDR1 and CDR2 sequences are KGHDR and SFDVKD. This CDR3 has 20 residues. The V gene end was trimmed by 5 bases and the J gene end by 1 base; junction bases not matched to a gene: 9. CDR3 sequence: CATSGTSGLAGGRNTGELFF. For the CDR3, the DNA is TGTGCCACCAGTGGTACCTCGGGACTAGCGGGAGGGAGGAACACCGGGGAGCTGTTTTTT.

This chain joins TRBV7-2 and TRBJ2-3; tentative D call: TRBD2 (6 bases). The V and J ends lost 3 bases and 2 bases respectively, with 24 bases between them. The CDR3 contains 19 residues. Germline V gives CDR1 SGHTA, CDR2 FQGNSA. CDR3 nucleotide sequence: TGTGCCAGCAGCTTGGGGGGTTTGTATAGCGACCCTAACACAGATACGCAGTATTTT. It is translated as CASSLGGLYSDPNTDTQYF.